The rows below give T cell receptor beta chains drawn from one sample of a study of control samples from healthy donors and cancer patients. Sequenced by immunoSEQ multiplex PCR; TCRdb stores in-frame clones only, minus some. Here the sample spans some 200,000 clones, 85% to 95% being singletons. What was sequenced was blood. The source of these receptors is a man between 18 and 29 years old in good health. CDR3s include the opening cysteine and the closing phenylalanine or tryptophan. The order of the fields is clone size, D gene, J gene, V gene, CDR3 DNA, CDR3 protein. A D gene is named only where the DNA matches it firmly. Size is stated for part of the rows, as once, few or many counts, or as a class when the clone is expanded.

size: .; D: TRBD1; J: TRBJ1-5; V: TRBV30; DNA: TGTGCCTGTTCCCACTACGACAGGGATAGCAATCAGCCCCAGCATTTT; CDR3: CACSHYDRDSNQPQHF
size: few; D: .; J: TRBJ1-2; V: TRBV20-1; DNA: TGCAGTGCTAGAGTACTAGGTGGCTACACCTTC; CDR3: CSARVLGGYTF
size: .; D: TRBD2; J: TRBJ2-3; V: TRBV6-5; DNA: TGTGCCAGCAGTTACTCTAGCGGGGGCGGTCATACGCAGTATTTT; CDR3: CASSYSSGGGHTQYF
size: once; D: .; J: TRBJ2-4; V: TRBV30; DNA: TGTGCCTGGAGTCCCAGCGCAGCCAAAAACATTCAGTACTTC; CDR3: CAWSPSAAKNIQYF
size: .; D: .; J: TRBJ2-5; V: TRBV18; DNA: TGTGCCAGCTCATTACAAGAGACCCAGTACTTC; CDR3: CASSLQETQYF
size: .; D: .; J: TRBJ1-1; V: TRBV11-3; DNA: TGTGCCAGCAGCTCTACCGACCTGGCCAAAGCTTTCTTT; CDR3: CASSSTDLAKAFF
size: .; D: .; J: TRBJ2-3; V: TRBV20-1; DNA: TGCAGTGCTGTGACTGGAAATACGCAGTATTTT; CDR3: CSAVTGNTQYF
size: .; D: TRBD1; J: TRBJ1-2; V: TRBV14; DNA: TGTGCCAGCAGCCGTGTCACAGGGGGCTATGGCTACACCTTC; CDR3: CASSRVTGGYGYTF
size: .; D: TRBD1; J: TRBJ1-2; V: TRBV24-1; DNA: TGTGCCACCAGTGAAGACAGGGATAATGGCTACACCTTC; CDR3: CATSEDRDNGYTF
size: once; D: .; J: TRBJ1-1; V: TRBV2; DNA: TGTGCCACTCGACAGGACAACACTGAAGCTTTCTTT; CDR3: CATRQDNTEAFF
size: .; D: TRBD1; J: TRBJ2-5; V: TRBV5-1; DNA: TGCGCCAGCAGCCCCGTCGGGACAGGGGTTGCGACCCAGTACTTC; CDR3: CASSPVGTGVATQYF
size: once; D: .; J: TRBJ1-1; V: TRBV18; DNA: TGTGCCAGCTCACCACGCCAGGGTACTATGGTGGCTTTCTTT; CDR3: CASSPRQGTMVAFF
size: .; D: .; J: TRBJ1-1; V: TRBV7-3; DNA: TGTGCCAGCAGCTCCGTGCGGGAGGTTGAGGCTTTCTTT; CDR3: CASSSVREVEAFF
size: .; D: .; J: TRBJ2-7; V: TRBV27; DNA: TGTGCCAGCAGTTTGAAAGACGGACGAGACTACGAGCAGTACTTC; CDR3: CASSLKDGRDYEQYF
size: .; D: .; J: TRBJ2-2; V: TRBV10-3; DNA: TGTGCCATCAAGGCGTTATCGGCCGGGGAGCTGTTTTTT; CDR3: CAIKALSAGELFF
size: .; D: TRBD1; J: TRBJ2-6; V: TRBV7-2; DNA: TGTGCCAGCAGCTTAGCGCCAGGGGGCGCCGGGGCCAACGTCCTGACTTTC; CDR3: CASSLAPGGAGANVLTF
size: .; D: TRBD1; J: TRBJ1-2; V: TRBV6-5; DNA: TGTGCCAGCAGGGGGACAGGGGAGTACTATGGCTACACCTTC; CDR3: CASRGTGEYYGYTF
size: .; D: .; J: TRBJ2-5; V: TRBV10-1; DNA: TGCGCCAGCAGTGATAGGGGACTGAAAGAGACCCAGTACTTC; CDR3: CASSDRGLKETQYF
size: few; D: .; J: TRBJ1-6; V: TRBV6-5; DNA: TGTGCCACCGCGACCAGAGGGCCGAATTCACCCCTCCACTTT; CDR3: CATATRGPNSPLHF
size: .; D: .; J: TRBJ1-2; V: TRBV27; DNA: TGTGCCAGCAGAACTGGGGGGGGAATGGGCTACACCTTC; CDR3: CASRTGGGMGYTF
size: once; D: .; J: TRBJ1-5; V: TRBV28; DNA: TGTGCCAGCAGTTCGCTAACTAGCAATCAGCCCCAGCATTTT; CDR3: CASSSLTSNQPQHF
size: once; D: .; J: TRBJ2-1; V: TRBV3-1/TRBV3-2; DNA: TGTGCCAGCAGCCAGGGTTACAATGAGCAGTTCTTC; CDR3: CASSQGYNEQFF
size: once; D: .; J: TRBJ2-7; V: TRBV6-5; DNA: TGTGCCAGCAGTCTACCCGGGAGTTACGAGCAGTACTTC; CDR3: CASSLPGSYEQYF
size: .; D: .; J: TRBJ1-1; V: TRBV5-8; DNA: TGTGCCAGCAGCTTGGTGGCGAACACTGAAGCTTTCTTT; CDR3: CASSLVANTEAFF
size: .; D: TRBD2; J: TRBJ2-1; V: TRBV2; DNA: TGTGCCAGCAGTGCTGCTAGCGGGGGCTATGAGCAGTTCTTC; CDR3: CASSAASGGYEQFF
size: .; D: .; J: TRBJ2-5; V: TRBV5-4; DNA: TGTGCCAGCAGCCGGACTACTCAAGAGACCCAGTACTTC; CDR3: CASSRTTQETQYF
size: .; D: .; J: TRBJ1-5; V: TRBV24-1; DNA: TGTGCCACCAGTTGGGCAGGGGATCAGCCCCAGCATTTT; CDR3: CATSWAGDQPQHF
size: .; D: TRBD1; J: TRBJ1-2; V: TRBV18; DNA: TGTGCCAGCTCGGAAGACAGGGCTGGCTACACCTTC; CDR3: CASSEDRAGYTF
size: .; D: .; J: TRBJ2-2; V: TRBV7-2; DNA: TGTGCCAGCAGCTTAGGAGGCTGGGGGCAGGTCACCGGGGAGCTGTTTTTT; CDR3: CASSLGGWGQVTGELFF
size: .; D: TRBD2; J: TRBJ2-2; V: TRBV7-8; DNA: TGTGCCAGCAGCTCAACCCTAGCGGGGGCGAACACCGGGGAGCTGTTTTTT; CDR3: CASSSTLAGANTGELFF
size: .; D: .; J: TRBJ2-7; V: TRBV5-1; DNA: TGCGCCAGCAGCTTGGAGCAGGACATATACGAGCAGTACTTC; CDR3: CASSLEQDIYEQYF
size: .; D: TRBD1; J: TRBJ1-5; V: TRBV19; DNA: TGTGCCAGTAGTATAGATCGACAGGGATATCAGCCCCAGCATTTT; CDR3: CASSIDRQGYQPQHF
size: .; D: TRBD2; J: TRBJ2-5; V: TRBV19; DNA: TGTGCCAGTAGTCCGAGGACTCGCGGGGGGGAGACCCAGTACTTC; CDR3: CASSPRTRGGETQYF
size: few; D: .; J: TRBJ2-3; V: TRBV1; DNA: TGCACCAGCAGCCGATGCACAGATACGCAGTATTTT; CDR3: CTSSRCTDTQYF
size: .; D: .; J: TRBJ1-1; V: TRBV15; DNA: TGTGCCACCAGCAGAGAAGGGTGGAAGAAGGCAGACTTTTTAAAAAACACTGAAGCTTTCTTT; CDR3: CATSREGWKKADFLKNTEAFF
size: .; D: .; J: TRBJ1-2; V: TRBV28; DNA: TGTGCCAGCACACCGGCGGGCTATGGCTACACCTTC; CDR3: CASTPAGYGYTF
size: .; D: .; J: TRBJ1-3; V: TRBV18; DNA: TGTGCCAGCTCACCTTCTACCGGGACTGCCGGGGGCACCATATATTTT; CDR3: CASSPSTGTAGGTIYF
size: .; D: .; J: TRBJ1-1; V: TRBV11-1; DNA: TGTGCCAGCAGTCAGGACGGGAACACTGAAGCTTTCTTT; CDR3: CASSQDGNTEAFF
size: once; D: .; J: TRBJ1-5; V: TRBV12-5; DNA: TGTGCTAGTGGGCGTACCCAGGACGATCAGCCCCAGCATTTT; CDR3: CASGRTQDDQPQHF
size: .; D: .; J: TRBJ2-2; V: TRBV28; DNA: TGTGCCAGCAGTTTATATAAGACAGCGAACACCGGGGAGCTGTTTTTT; CDR3: CASSLYKTANTGELFF
size: .; D: TRBD1; J: TRBJ1-2; V: TRBV6-5; DNA: TGTGCCAGCAGGGGGACAGGGAACAAAGACTATGGCTACACCTTC; CDR3: CASRGTGNKDYGYTF
size: .; D: .; J: TRBJ2-1; V: TRBV9; DNA: TGTGCCAGCAGCTCCATGACCGGGACTCTCTACAATGAGCAGTTCTTC; CDR3: CASSSMTGTLYNEQFF